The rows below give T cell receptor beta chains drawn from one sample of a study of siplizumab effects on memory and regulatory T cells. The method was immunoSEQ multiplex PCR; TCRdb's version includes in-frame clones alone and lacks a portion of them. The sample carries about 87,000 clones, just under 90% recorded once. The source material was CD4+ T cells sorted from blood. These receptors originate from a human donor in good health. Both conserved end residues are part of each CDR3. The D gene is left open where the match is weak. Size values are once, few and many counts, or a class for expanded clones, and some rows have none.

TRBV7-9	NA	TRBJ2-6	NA	CASTPGANVLTF	TGTGCCAGCACCCCTGGGGCCAACGTCCTGACTTTC
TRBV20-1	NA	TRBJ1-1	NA	CSVARDTEAFF	TGCAGTGTCGCACGGGACACTGAAGCTTTCTTT
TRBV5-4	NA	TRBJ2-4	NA	CASSPRISGGEQGNIQYF	TGTGCCAGCAGTCCGAGGATCAGTGGCGGGGAGCAGGGAAACATTCAGTACTTC
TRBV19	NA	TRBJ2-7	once	CASTSRYRAYCSYEQYF	TGTGCCAGTACCTCAAGATACAGGGCCTACTGTTCCTACGAGCAGTACTTC
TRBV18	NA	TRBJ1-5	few	CASSRRGQPQHF	TGTGCCAGCTCACGACGGGGGCAGCCCCAGCATTTT
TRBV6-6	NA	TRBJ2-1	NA	CASSYVGIEQFF	TGTGCCAGCAGTTACGTCGGTATTGAGCAGTTCTTC
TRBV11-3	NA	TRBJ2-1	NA	CASSLEGVAINEQFF	TGTGCCAGCAGCTTAGAGGGGGTCGCTATCAATGAGCAGTTCTTC
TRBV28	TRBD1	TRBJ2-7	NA	CASRTGFKNEQYF	TGTGCCAGCAGGACAGGGTTTAAAAACGAGCAGTACTTC
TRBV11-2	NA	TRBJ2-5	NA	CASSLGGTGETQYF	TGTGCCAGCAGCTTAGGAGGGACGGGGGAGACCCAGTACTTC
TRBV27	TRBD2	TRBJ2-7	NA	CASSPRLAGDSYEQYF	TGCGCCAGCAGCCCCCGACTAGCGGGAGACTCCTACGAGCAGTACTTC
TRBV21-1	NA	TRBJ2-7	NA	CASSKFSALSYEQYF	TGTGCCAGCAGCAAATTTTCAGCGCTTAGCTACGAGCAGTACTTC
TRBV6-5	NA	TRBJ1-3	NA	CASRFGVSGNTIYF	TGTGCCAGCAGGTTTGGGGTCTCTGGAAACACCATATATTTT
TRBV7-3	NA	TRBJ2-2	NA	CASSPTRDTGELFF	TGTGCCAGCAGCCCGACTAGGGACACCGGGGAGCTGTTTTTT
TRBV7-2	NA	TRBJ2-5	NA	CASSSSRFGVGETQYF	TGTGCCAGCAGCTCCAGTAGGTTTGGAGTAGGGGAGACCCAGTACTTC
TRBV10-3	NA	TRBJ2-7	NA	CAISESKGYEQYF	TGTGCCATCAGTGAGTCTAAGGGCTACGAGCAGTACTTC
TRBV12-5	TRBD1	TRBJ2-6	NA	CASGSPGQGASGANVLTF	TGTGCTAGTGGTTCACCGGGACAGGGGGCCTCTGGGGCCAACGTCCTGACTTTC
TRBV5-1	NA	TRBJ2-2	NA	CASSQRTVTGELFF	TGCGCCAGCAGCCAACGGACAGTCACCGGGGAGCTGTTTTTT
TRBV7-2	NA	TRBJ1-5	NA	CASSLMGGHSNQPQHF	TGTGCCAGCAGCTTAATGGGGGGGCATAGCAATCAGCCCCAGCATTTT
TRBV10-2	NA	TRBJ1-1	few	CASSEGSLTEAFF	TGCGCCAGCAGTGAGGGTAGCCTCACTGAAGCTTTCTTT
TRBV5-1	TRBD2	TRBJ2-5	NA	CASSTGLAGGPGETQYF	TGCGCCAGCAGCACGGGACTAGCGGGAGGGCCGGGAGAGACCCAGTACTTC
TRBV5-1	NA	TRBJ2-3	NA	CASSWRGGTDTQYF	TGCGCCAGCAGCTGGCGTGGTGGCACAGATACGCAGTATTTT
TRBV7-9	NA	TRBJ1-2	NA	CASSLAEGVGGYTF	TGTGCCAGCAGCTTAGCCGAGGGGGTTGGGGGCTACACCTTC
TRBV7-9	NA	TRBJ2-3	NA	CASSSGQSQGDTQYF	TGTGCCAGCAGCTCCGGACAATCCCAAGGGGATACGCAGTATTTT
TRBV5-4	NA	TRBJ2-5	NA	CASSIDRNPTRTQYF	TGTGCCAGCAGCATAGACAGGAATCCTACTAGAACCCAGTACTTC
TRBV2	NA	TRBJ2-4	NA	CASSEAGAKNIQYF	TGTGCCAGCAGTGAAGCGGGAGCTAAAAACATTCAGTACTTC
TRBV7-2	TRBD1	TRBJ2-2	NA	CASSGNRGRTGELFF	TGTGCCAGCAGCGGCAACAGGGGCAGGACCGGGGAGCTGTTTTTT
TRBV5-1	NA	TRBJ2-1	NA	CASRFNINEQFF	TGCGCCAGCAGATTTAACATCAATGAGCAGTTCTTC
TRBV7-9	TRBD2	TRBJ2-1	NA	CASRVTGTSGQNEQFF	TGTGCCAGCAGGGTAACCGGGACTAGCGGACAGAATGAGCAGTTCTTC
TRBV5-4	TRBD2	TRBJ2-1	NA	CASKASGTNEQFF	TGTGCCAGCAAGGCTAGCGGGACGAATGAGCAGTTCTTC
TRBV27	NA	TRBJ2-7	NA	CASSTIRDPTFDEQYF	TGTGCCAGCAGTACTATCCGGGATCCCACTTTTGACGAGCAGTACTTC
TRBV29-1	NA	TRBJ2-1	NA	CSTQGGPLNEQFF	TGCAGCACCCAAGGAGGTCCCTTAAATGAGCAGTTCTTC
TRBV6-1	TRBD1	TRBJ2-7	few	CASSGDRAVYEQYF	TGTGCCAGCAGCGGTGACAGGGCGGTCTACGAGCAGTACTTC
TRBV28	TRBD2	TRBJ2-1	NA	CQTNSRAGGHSYNEQFF	TGTCAGACTAATAGCAGGGCGGGAGGCCACTCCTACAATGAGCAGTTCTTC
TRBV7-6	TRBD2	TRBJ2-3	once	CASSPAGTSGTDTQYF	TGTGCCAGCAGCCCAGCCGGGACTAGCGGCACAGATACGCAGTATTTT
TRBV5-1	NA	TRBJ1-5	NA	CASSRDGDLNQPQHF	TGCGCCAGCAGCAGGGACGGGGACCTCAATCAGCCCCAGCATTTT
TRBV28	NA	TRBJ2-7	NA	CASRGVNPLEQYF	TGTGCCAGCAGGGGGGTCAACCCCCTCGAGCAGTACTTC
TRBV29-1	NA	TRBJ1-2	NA	CSALAGGASGYTF	TGCAGCGCCCTAGCGGGGGGCGCCTCTGGCTACACCTTC
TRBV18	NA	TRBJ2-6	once	CASSPDSGANVLTF	TGTGCCAGCTCACCAGATAGTGGGGCCAACGTCCTGACTTTC
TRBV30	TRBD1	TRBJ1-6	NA	CAWRRTGTVVSPLHF	TGTGCCTGGAGAAGGACCGGGACAGTGGTCTCACCCCTCCACTTT
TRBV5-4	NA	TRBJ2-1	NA	CASSFRDLEGGQFF	TGTGCCAGCAGCTTCCGGGACCTCGAGGGCGGGCAGTTCTTC
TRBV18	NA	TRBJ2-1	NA	CASSRADNEQFF	TGTGCCAGCTCACGAGCGGATAATGAGCAGTTCTTC
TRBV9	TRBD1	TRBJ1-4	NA	CASSAEETGGEKLFF	TGTGCCAGCAGCGCGGAGGAGACAGGGGGTGAAAAACTGTTTTTT
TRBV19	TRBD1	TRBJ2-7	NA	CASGGTGPYEQYF	TGTGCCAGTGGAGGGACAGGGCCTTACGAGCAGTACTTC
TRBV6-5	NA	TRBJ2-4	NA	CASRLLAKNIQYF	TGTGCCAGCAGGCTTCTAGCCAAAAACATTCAGTACTTC
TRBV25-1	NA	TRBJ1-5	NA	CASSEISSNQPQHF	TGTGCCAGCAGTGAAATTAGTAGCAATCAGCCCCAGCATTTT
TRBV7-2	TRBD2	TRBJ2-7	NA	CASSSPGLAAYEQYF	TGTGCCAGCAGCTCTCCGGGACTAGCGGCCTACGAGCAGTACTTC